The clone carrying this T cell receptor beta chain was seen a handful of times. Its antigen is not known. TCRdb passed the reads through MiXCR, listing each CDR3 protein once. The repertoire holds fewer than 350,000 distinct CDR3 sequences, with over 7.5% as singletons. The data were taken from a study of T cell repertoires in cytomegalovirus infection. Study-wide background: TCR beta signatures that were public indicated CMV infection and matching HLA type. Study results and limitations: The ex vivo response was dominated by HLA-C-restricted CMV-specific TCR beta clonotypes.

The germline gives CDR1 MNHEY, CDR2 SVGEGT. Between the trimmed V and J ends, which lost 0 bases and 4 bases, there was a span of 6 bases. The CDR3 is made up of 14 amino acids. The chain uses TRBV6-2 or TRBV6-3 and TRBJ2-2, with D perhaps TRBD2 (5 bases). The sequence came from a human donor in good health (CMV status not recorded). Some clones in this sample may be carry-over from other donors' samples. Sequenced: PBMCs. The CDR3 here is CASSYSEVTGELFF. CDR3 nucleotides: TGTGCCAGCAGTTACTCGGAGGTCACCGGGGAGCTGTTTTTT.